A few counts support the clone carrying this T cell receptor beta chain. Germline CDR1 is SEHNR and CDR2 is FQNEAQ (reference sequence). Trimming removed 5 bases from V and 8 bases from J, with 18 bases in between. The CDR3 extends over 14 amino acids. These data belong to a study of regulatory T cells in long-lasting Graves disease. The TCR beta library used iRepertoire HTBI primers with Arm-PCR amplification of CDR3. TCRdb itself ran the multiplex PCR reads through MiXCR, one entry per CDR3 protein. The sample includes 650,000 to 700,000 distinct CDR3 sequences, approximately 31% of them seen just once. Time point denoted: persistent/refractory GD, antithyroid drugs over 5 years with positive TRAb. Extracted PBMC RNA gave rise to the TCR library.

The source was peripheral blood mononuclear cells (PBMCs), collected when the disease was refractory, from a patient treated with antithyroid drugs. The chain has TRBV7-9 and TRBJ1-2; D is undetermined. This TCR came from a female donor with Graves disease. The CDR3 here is CASSPYPEGRGYTF. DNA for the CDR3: TGTGCCAGCAGCCCCTACCCAGAAGGGCGCGGCTACACCTTC.